This is a list of T cell receptor beta chains from one sample in a study of T cells in Graves' hyperthyroidism and ophthalmopathy. TCRdb reprocessed the multiplex PCR reads via MiXCR and lists one record per CDR3 protein. Of about 640,000 distinct CDR3 sequences listed, less than 25% were seen once; the top ten hold over 30%. The sequencing sample was made of blood. The receptors here all came from a man younger than 40 with Graves' ophthalmopathy. CDR3s include the opening cysteine and the closing phenylalanine or tryptophan. Fields, in order: J gene, D gene, CDR3 length, V gene, clone size, CDR3 protein, CDR3 DNA. The D gene is left open where the match is weak. Not all rows give a size; the values are once, few, many and, for expanded clones, a class.

j_call: TRBJ1-1
d_call: TRBD1
cdr3_length: 13
v_call: TRBV7-3
clone_size: .
cdr3_aa: CASSFGTGGNAFF
cdr3_nt: TGTGCCAGCAGCTTCGGGACAGGGGGCAACGCTTTCTTT

j_call: TRBJ2-1
d_call: .
cdr3_length: 15
v_call: TRBV24-1
clone_size: .
cdr3_aa: CATSDVRGNGREQFF
cdr3_nt: TGTGCCACCAGTGATGTCCGGGGAAATGGACGGGAGCAGTTCTTC

j_call: TRBJ1-5
d_call: TRBD1
cdr3_length: 16
v_call: TRBV2
clone_size: few
cdr3_aa: CASSVDRFAVNQPQHF
cdr3_nt: TGTGCCAGCAGTGTGGACAGGTTCGCTGTAAATCAGCCCCAGCATTTT

j_call: TRBJ2-2
d_call: TRBD2
cdr3_length: 19
v_call: TRBV10-3
clone_size: .
cdr3_aa: CTISQIYFTSESNTGELFF
cdr3_nt: TGTACCATCAGTCAGATATATTTCACTAGCGAGTCGAACACCGGGGAGCTGTTTTTT

j_call: TRBJ1-2
d_call: .
cdr3_length: 16
v_call: TRBV12-3/TRBV12-4
clone_size: .
cdr3_aa: CASSLTRAGVNYGYTF
cdr3_nt: TGTGCCAGCAGTTTAACCCGGGCAGGGGTAAACTATGGCTACACCTTC

j_call: TRBJ2-3
d_call: TRBD2
cdr3_length: 16
v_call: TRBV27
clone_size: few
cdr3_aa: CASSFVRESGTDTQYF
cdr3_nt: TGTGCCAGCAGTTTTGTGCGGGAGAGTGGGACAGATACGCAGTATTTT

j_call: TRBJ2-5
d_call: TRBD1
cdr3_length: 15
v_call: TRBV29-1
clone_size: few
cdr3_aa: CSVEDRQGVIKTQYF
cdr3_nt: TGCAGCGTTGAAGATAGACAGGGGGTAATAAAGACCCAGTACTTC

j_call: TRBJ2-3
d_call: TRBD1
cdr3_length: 16
v_call: TRBV18
clone_size: .
cdr3_aa: CASSPFTGATTDTQYF
cdr3_nt: TGTGCCAGCTCACCTTTCACAGGGGCCACCACAGATACGCAGTATTTT

j_call: TRBJ2-7
d_call: TRBD2
cdr3_length: 14
v_call: TRBV20-1
clone_size: few
cdr3_aa: CSASISGSINEQYF
cdr3_nt: TGCAGTGCTAGTATTAGCGGGAGCATCAACGAGCAGTACTTC

j_call: TRBJ1-1
d_call: .
cdr3_length: 13
v_call: TRBV10-3
clone_size: few
cdr3_aa: CAISGQGNTEAFF
cdr3_nt: TGTGCCATCAGTGGTCAGGGGAACACTGAAGCTTTCTTT

j_call: TRBJ1-2
d_call: .
cdr3_length: 15
v_call: TRBV4-1
clone_size: many
cdr3_aa: CASSQGASFYYGYTF
cdr3_nt: TGCGCCAGCAGCCAAGGAGCAAGCTTTTACTATGGCTACACCTTC

j_call: TRBJ2-5
d_call: TRBD1
cdr3_length: 15
v_call: TRBV20-1
clone_size: .
cdr3_aa: CSVPRADRGRETQYF
cdr3_nt: TGCAGTGTTCCACGGGCGGACAGGGGGCGAGAGACCCAGTACTTC

j_call: TRBJ2-5
d_call: TRBD2
cdr3_length: 17
v_call: TRBV12-3/TRBV12-4
clone_size: few
cdr3_aa: CASSLTGTSGVRETQYF
cdr3_nt: TGTGCCAGCAGTTTGACCGGGACTAGCGGGGTTCGGGAGACCCAGTACTTC

j_call: TRBJ1-3
d_call: .
cdr3_length: 12
v_call: TRBV30
clone_size: .
cdr3_aa: CACSGSGNTIYF
cdr3_nt: TGTGCCTGCTCTGGCTCTGGAAACACCATATATTTT

j_call: TRBJ2-1
d_call: .
cdr3_length: 12
v_call: TRBV7-2
clone_size: many
cdr3_aa: CASSAIDNEQFF
cdr3_nt: TGTGCCAGCAGCGCGATAGACAATGAGCAGTTCTTC

j_call: TRBJ2-5
d_call: TRBD1
cdr3_length: 13
v_call: TRBV2
clone_size: .
cdr3_aa: CASTSRGQETQYF
cdr3_nt: TGTGCCAGCACGAGCAGGGGGCAAGAGACCCAGTACTTC

j_call: TRBJ2-7
d_call: TRBD1
cdr3_length: 15
v_call: TRBV14
clone_size: .
cdr3_aa: CASSRTLGTGAEQYF
cdr3_nt: TGTGCCAGCAGCCGTACGCTAGGGACAGGAGCCGAGCAGTACTTC

j_call: TRBJ1-6
d_call: TRBD1
cdr3_length: 14
v_call: TRBV2
clone_size: few
cdr3_aa: CASSADRFGSPLHF
cdr3_nt: TGTGCCAGCAGCGCGGACAGGTTCGGATCACCCCTCCACTTT

j_call: TRBJ1-1
d_call: .
cdr3_length: 12
v_call: TRBV3-1
clone_size: many
cdr3_aa: CASSQGVTEAFF
cdr3_nt: TGTGCCAGCAGCCAAGGTGTCACTGAAGCTTTCTTT

j_call: TRBJ1-1
d_call: .
cdr3_length: 14
v_call: TRBV15
clone_size: .
cdr3_aa: CATSRKGQGTKSFF
cdr3_nt: TGTGCCACCAGCAGAAAAGGGCAAGGAACTAAGTCGTTCTTT

j_call: TRBJ1-1
d_call: TRBD1
cdr3_length: 18
v_call: TRBV5-1
clone_size: few
cdr3_aa: CASSFLSGETGWSTEAFF
cdr3_nt: TGTGCCAGCAGCTTTCTCTCTGGAGAGACAGGGTGGAGCACTGAAGCTTTCTTT

j_call: TRBJ1-2
d_call: .
cdr3_length: 11
v_call: TRBV29-1
clone_size: .
cdr3_aa: CSVAGGAGYTF
cdr3_nt: TGCAGCGTTGCGGGAGGGGCTGGCTACACCTTC

j_call: TRBJ1-1
d_call: TRBD1
cdr3_length: 15
v_call: TRBV6-1
clone_size: .
cdr3_aa: CASSDPGQPPTEAFF
cdr3_nt: TGTGCCAGCAGCGACCCGGGACAGCCCCCCACTGAAGCTTTCTTT

j_call: TRBJ2-7
d_call: .
cdr3_length: 18
v_call: TRBV5-6
clone_size: .
cdr3_aa: CASSLALPRDRWSHEQYF
cdr3_nt: TGTGCCAGCAGCTTGGCCCTACCCCGGGACCGCTGGAGCCACGAGCAGTACTTC

j_call: TRBJ2-7
d_call: TRBD1
cdr3_length: 13
v_call: TRBV24-1
clone_size: many
cdr3_aa: CATRQGDGYEQYF
cdr3_nt: TGTGCCACAAGACAGGGTGATGGCTACGAGCAGTACTTC

j_call: TRBJ2-1
d_call: TRBD2
cdr3_length: 15
v_call: TRBV20-1
clone_size: .
cdr3_aa: CSARGTSGSHNEQFF
cdr3_nt: TGCAGTGCTAGAGGGACTAGCGGGAGTCACAATGAGCAGTTCTTC

j_call: TRBJ1-5
d_call: .
cdr3_length: 14
v_call: TRBV5-4
clone_size: .
cdr3_aa: CASSSETDNQPQHF
cdr3_nt: TGTGCCAGCAGCAGCGAGACAGACAATCAGCCCCAGCATTTT

j_call: TRBJ1-2
d_call: .
cdr3_length: 14
v_call: TRBV3-1
clone_size: many
cdr3_aa: CASSQLEQNYGYTF
cdr3_nt: TGTGCCAGCAGCCAGCTTGAACAAAACTATGGCTACACCTTC

j_call: TRBJ2-7
d_call: TRBD2
cdr3_length: 15
v_call: TRBV30
clone_size: many
cdr3_aa: CAWSEGLAWIYEQYF
cdr3_nt: TGTGCCTGGAGTGAGGGACTAGCATGGATTTACGAGCAGTACTTC

j_call: TRBJ2-3
d_call: TRBD1
cdr3_length: 14
v_call: TRBV6-2/TRBV6-3
clone_size: once
cdr3_aa: CATSWTGDTDTQYF
cdr3_nt: TGTGCCACCAGTTGGACAGGGGACACAGATACGCAGTATTTT

j_call: TRBJ1-3
d_call: .
cdr3_length: 13
v_call: TRBV30
clone_size: many
cdr3_aa: CAWSVHRGNTIYF
cdr3_nt: TGTGCCTGGAGTGTACACCGTGGAAACACCATATATTTT